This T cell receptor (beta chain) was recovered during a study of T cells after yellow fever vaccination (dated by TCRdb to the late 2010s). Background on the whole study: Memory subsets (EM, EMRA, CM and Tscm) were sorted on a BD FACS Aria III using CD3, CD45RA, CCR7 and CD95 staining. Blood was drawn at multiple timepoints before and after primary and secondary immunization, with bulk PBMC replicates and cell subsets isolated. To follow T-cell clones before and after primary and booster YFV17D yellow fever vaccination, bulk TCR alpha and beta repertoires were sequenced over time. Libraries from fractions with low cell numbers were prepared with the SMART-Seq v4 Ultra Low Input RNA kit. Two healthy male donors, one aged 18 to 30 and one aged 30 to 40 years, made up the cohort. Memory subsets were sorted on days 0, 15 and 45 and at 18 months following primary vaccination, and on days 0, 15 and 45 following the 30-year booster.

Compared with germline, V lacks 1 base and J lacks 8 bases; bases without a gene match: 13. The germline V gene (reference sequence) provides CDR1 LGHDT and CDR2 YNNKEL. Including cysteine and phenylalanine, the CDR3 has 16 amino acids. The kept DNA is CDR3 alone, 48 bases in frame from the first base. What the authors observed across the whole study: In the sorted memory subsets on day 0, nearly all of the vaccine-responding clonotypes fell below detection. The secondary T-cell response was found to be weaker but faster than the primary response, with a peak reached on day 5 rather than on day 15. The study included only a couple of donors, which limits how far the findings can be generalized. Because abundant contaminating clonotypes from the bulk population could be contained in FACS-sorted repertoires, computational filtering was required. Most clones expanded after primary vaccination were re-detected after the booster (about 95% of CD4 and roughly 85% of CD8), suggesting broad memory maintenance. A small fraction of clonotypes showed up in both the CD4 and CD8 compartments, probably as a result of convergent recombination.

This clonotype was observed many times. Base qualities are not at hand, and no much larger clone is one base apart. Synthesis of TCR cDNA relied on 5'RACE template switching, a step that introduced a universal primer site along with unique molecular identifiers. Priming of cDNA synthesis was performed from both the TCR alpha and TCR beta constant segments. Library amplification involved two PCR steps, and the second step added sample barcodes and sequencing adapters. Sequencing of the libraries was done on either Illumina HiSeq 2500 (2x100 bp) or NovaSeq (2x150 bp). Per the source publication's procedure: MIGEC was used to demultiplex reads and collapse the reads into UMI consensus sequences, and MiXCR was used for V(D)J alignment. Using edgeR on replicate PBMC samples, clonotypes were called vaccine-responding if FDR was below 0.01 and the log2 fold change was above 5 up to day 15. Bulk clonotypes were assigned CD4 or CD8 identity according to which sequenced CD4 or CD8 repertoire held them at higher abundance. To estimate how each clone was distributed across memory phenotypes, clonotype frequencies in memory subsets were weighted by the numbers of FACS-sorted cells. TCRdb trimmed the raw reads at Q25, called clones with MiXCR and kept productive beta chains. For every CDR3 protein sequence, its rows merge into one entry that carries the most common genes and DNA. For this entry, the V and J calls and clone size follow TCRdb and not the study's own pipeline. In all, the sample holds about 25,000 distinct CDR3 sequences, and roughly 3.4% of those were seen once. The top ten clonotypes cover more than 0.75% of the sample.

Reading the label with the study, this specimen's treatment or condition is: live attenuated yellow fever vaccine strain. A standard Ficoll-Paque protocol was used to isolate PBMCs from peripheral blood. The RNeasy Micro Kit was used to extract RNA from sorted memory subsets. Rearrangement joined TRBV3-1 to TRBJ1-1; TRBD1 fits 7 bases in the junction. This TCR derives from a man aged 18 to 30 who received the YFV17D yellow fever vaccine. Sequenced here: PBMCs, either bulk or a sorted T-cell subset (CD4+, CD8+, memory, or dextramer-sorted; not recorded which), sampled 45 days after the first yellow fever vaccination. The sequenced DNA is TGTGCCAGCAGCCAAGGCGGGGGACAGATAAAAGGGGAAGCTTTCTTT. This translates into CASSQGGGQIKGEAFF.